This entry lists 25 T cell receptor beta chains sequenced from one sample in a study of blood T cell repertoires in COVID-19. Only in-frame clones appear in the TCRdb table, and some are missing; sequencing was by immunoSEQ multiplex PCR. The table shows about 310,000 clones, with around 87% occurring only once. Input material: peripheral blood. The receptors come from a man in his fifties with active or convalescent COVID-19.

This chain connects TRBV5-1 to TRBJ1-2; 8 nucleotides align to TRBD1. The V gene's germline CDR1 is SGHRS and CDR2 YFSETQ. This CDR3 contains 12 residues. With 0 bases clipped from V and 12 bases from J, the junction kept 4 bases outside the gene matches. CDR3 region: CASSLAGQGDTF. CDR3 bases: TGCGCCAGCAGCTTGGCCGGACAGGGTGACACCTTC.

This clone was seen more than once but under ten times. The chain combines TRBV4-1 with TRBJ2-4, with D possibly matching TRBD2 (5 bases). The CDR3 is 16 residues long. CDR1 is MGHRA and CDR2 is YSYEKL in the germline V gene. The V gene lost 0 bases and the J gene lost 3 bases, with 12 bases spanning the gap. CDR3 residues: CASSQESGRVKNIQYF. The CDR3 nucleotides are TGCGCCAGCAGCCAAGAAAGCGGACGGGTCAAAAACATTCAGTACTTC.

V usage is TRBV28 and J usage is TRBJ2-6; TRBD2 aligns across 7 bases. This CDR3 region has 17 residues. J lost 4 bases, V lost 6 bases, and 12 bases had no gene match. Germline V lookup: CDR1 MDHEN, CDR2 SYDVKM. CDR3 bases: TGTGCCAGCAGCACCACCTGGGGGGGTGCAGGGGCCAACGTCCTGACTTTC. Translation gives CASSTTWGGAGANVLTF.

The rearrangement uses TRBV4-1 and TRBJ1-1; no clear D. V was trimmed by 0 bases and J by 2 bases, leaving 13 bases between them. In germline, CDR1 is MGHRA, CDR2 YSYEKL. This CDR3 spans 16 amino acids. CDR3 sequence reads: CASSQDPSGGNTEAFF. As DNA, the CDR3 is TGCGCCAGCAGCCAAGACCCCTCCGGAGGAAACACTGAAGCTTTCTTT.

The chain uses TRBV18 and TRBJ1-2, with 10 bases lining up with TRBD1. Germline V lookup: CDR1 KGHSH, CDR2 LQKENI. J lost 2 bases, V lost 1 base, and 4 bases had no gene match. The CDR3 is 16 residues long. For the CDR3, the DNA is TGTGCCAGCTCACCACAAGGACAGGGGGGGAACTATGGCTACACCTTC. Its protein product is CASSPQGQGGNYGYTF.

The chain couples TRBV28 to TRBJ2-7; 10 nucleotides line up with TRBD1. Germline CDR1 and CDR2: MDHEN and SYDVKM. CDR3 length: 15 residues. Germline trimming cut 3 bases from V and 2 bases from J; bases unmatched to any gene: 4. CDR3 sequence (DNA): TGTGCCAGCAGTTTCCGGGACAGGGGCACCTACGAGCAGTACTTC. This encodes CASSFRDRGTYEQYF.

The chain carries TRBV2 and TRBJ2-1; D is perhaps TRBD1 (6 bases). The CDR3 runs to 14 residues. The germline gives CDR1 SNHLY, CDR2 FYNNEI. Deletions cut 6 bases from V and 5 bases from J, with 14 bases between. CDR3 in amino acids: CASRPGTNNNEQFF. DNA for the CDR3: TGTGCCAGCAGACCCGGGACAAACAACAATGAGCAGTTCTTC. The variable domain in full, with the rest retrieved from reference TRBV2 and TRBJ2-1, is EPEVTQTPSHQVTQMGQEVILRCVPISNHLYFYWYRQILGQKVEFLVSFYNNEISEKSEIFDDQFSVERPDGSNFTLKIRSTKLEDSAMYFCASRPGTNNNEQFFGPGTRLTVL.

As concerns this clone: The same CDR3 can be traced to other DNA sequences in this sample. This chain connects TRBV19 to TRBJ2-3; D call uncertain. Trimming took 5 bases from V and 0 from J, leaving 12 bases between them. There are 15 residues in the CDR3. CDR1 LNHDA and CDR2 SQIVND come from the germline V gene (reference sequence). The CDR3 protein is CASSETGFSTDTQYF. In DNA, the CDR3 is TGTGCCAGTAGTGAGACTGGCTTTAGCACAGATACGCAGTATTTT.

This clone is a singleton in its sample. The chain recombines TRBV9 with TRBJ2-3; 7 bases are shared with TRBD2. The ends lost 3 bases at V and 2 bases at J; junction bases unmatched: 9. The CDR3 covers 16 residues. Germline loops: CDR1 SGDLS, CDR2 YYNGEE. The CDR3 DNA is TGTGCCAGCAGCGCTGCTTGGGCGGGGGACACAGATACGCAGTATTTT. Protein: CASSAAWAGDTDTQYF.

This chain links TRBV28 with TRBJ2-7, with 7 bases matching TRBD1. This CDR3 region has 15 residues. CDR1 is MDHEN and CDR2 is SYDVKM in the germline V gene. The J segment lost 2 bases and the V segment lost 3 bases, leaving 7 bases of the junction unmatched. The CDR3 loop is CASSLSGTATYEQYF. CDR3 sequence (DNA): TGTGCCAGCAGTTTGTCAGGGACAGCGACCTACGAGCAGTACTTC.

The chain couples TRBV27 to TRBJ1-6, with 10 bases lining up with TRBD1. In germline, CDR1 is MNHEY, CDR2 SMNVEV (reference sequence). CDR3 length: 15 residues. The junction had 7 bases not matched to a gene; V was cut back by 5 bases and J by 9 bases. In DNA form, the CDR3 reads TGTGCCAGCAGTCCGGGGACAGGGGTGGTTTCACCCCTCCACTTT. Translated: CASSPGTGVVSPLHF.

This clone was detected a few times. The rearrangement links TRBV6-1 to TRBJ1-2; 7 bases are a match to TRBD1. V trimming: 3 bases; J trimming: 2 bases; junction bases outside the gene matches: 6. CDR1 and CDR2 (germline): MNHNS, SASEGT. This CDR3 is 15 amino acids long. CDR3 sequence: CASSDGGTENYGYTF. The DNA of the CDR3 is TGTGCCAGCAGTGATGGGGGGACAGAGAACTATGGCTACACCTTC.

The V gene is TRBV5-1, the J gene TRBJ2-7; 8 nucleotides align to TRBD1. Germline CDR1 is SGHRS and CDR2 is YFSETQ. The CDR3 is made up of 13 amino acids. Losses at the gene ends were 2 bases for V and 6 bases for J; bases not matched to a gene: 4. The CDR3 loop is CASSLAQGGEQYF. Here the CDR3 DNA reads TGCGCCAGCAGCTTAGCACAGGGGGGCGAGCAGTACTTC.

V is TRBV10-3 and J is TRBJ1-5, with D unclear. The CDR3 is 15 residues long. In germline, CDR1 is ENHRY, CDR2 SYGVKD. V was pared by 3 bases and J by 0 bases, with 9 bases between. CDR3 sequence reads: CAISDSVFSNQPQHF. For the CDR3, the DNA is TGTGCCATCAGTGATTCCGTCTTTAGCAATCAGCCCCAGCATTTT.

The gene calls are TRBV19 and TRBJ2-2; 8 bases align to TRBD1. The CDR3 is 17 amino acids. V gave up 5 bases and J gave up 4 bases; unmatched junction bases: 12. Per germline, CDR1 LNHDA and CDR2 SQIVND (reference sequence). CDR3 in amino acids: CASSSGTGAIGTGELFF. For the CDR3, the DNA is TGTGCCAGTAGTTCCGGGACAGGTGCTATCGGCACCGGGGAGCTGTTTTTT.

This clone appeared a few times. The CDR3 loop reads CASSAGSSGPDTQYF. The CDR3, as DNA: TGTGCCAGCAGTGCCGGGTCATCCGGCCCAGATACGCAGTATTTT. This chain uses TRBV2 with TRBJ2-3; D remains unclear. Germline V lookup: CDR1 SNHLY, CDR2 FYNNEI. Trimming took 4 bases from V and 4 from J, leaving 15 bases between them. The CDR3 covers 15 residues.

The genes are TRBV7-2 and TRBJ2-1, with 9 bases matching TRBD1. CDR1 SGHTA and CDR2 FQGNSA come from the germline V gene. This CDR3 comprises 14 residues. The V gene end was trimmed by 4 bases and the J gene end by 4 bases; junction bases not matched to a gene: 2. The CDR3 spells CASSSGTGYNEQFF. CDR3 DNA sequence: TGTGCCAGCAGCTCCGGGACAGGGTACAATGAGCAGTTCTTC.

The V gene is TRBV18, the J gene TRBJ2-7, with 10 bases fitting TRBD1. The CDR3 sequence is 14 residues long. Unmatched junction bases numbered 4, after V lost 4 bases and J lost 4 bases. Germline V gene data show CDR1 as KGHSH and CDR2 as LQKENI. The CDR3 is CASSLRGQGYEQYF. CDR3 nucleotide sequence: TGTGCCAGCTCACTCCGGGGACAGGGGTACGAGCAGTACTTC.

The CDR3 nucleotides read TGTGCCAGCAGCTTAGAAGCGGGGGGGCAAGAGACCCAGTACTTC. This translates into CASSLEAGGQETQYF. This rearrangement joins TRBV7-9 to TRBJ2-5; 10 nucleotides line up with TRBD2. CDR1 is SEHNR and CDR2 is FQNEAQ in the germline V gene (reference sequence). This CDR3 region has 15 residues. Losses at the gene ends were 1 base for V and 2 bases for J; bases not matched to a gene: 1.

CDR3 loop: CASSLRGVRTSGRRTGELFF. DNA of the CDR3: TGTGCCAGCAGCTTAAGGGGAGTCCGGACTAGCGGGAGACGCACCGGGGAGCTGTTTTTT. The rearrangement uses TRBV7-8 and TRBJ2-2; TRBD2 matches 13 bases. The germline gives CDR1 SGHVS, CDR2 FQNEAQ. V lost 2 bases and J lost 4; bases outside the gene matches: 13. The CDR3 loop spans 20 amino acids.

The CDR3 sequence: CASSPGQGPETQYF. DNA of the CDR3: TGTGCCAGCTCACCGGGACAGGGACCGGAGACCCAGTACTTC. V and J are TRBV18 and TRBJ2-5; 9 bases are shared with TRBD1. Trimming at V came to 3 bases and at J to 5 bases, leaving 4 bases not matched to a gene. Per germline, CDR1 KGHSH and CDR2 LQKENI. The CDR3 has 14 amino acids.

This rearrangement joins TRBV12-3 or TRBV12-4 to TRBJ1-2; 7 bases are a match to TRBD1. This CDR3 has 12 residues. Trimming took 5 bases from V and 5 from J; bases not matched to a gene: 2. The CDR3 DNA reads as TGTGCCAGCAGTCTGGGACAGTATGGCTACACCTTC. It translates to CASSLGQYGYTF.

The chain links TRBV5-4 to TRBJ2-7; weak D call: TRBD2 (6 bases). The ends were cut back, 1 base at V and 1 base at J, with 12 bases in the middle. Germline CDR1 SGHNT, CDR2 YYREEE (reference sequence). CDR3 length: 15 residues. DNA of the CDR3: TGTGCCAGCAGCTTGAGCTTTAGCGGTTCCTACGAGCAGTACTTC. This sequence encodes CASSLSFSGSYEQYF.

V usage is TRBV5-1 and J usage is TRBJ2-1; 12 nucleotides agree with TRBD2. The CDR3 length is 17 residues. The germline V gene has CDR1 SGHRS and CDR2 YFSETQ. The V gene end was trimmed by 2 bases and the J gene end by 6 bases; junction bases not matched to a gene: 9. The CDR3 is CASSFLPSGRAFNEQFF. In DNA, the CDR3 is TGCGCCAGCAGCTTTCTCCCTAGCGGGAGGGCCTTCAATGAGCAGTTCTTC. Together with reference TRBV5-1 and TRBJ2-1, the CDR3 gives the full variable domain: KAGVTQTPRYLIKTRGQQVTLSCSPISGHRSVSWYQQTPGQGLQFLFEYFSETQRNKGNFPGRFSGRQFSNSRSEMNVSTLELGDSALYLCASSFLPSGRAFNEQFFGPGTRLTVL.

The CDR3 sequence: CAIRTTTNIETQYF. The CDR3, as DNA: TGTGCCATCAGAACAACAACAAATATAGAGACCCAGTACTTC. V gene TRBV28 combines with J gene TRBJ2-5; D unclear. Germline CDR1 and CDR2: MDHEN and SYDVKM. The CDR3 sequence is 14 residues long. The ends were cut back, 10 bases at V and 4 bases at J, with 19 bases in the middle.